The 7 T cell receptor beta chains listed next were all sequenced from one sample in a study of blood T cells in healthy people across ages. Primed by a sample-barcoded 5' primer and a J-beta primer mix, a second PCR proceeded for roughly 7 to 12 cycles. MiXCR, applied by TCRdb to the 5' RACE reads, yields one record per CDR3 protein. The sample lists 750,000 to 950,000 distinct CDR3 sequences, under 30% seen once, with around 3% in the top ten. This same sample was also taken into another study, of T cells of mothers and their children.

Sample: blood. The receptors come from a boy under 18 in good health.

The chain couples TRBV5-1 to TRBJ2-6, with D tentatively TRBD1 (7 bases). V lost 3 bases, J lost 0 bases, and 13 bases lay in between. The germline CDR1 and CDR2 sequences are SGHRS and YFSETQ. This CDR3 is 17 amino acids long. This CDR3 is CASSSQGGPSGANVLTF. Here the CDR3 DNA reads TGCGCCAGCAGCTCCCAGGGGGGACCCTCTGGGGCCAACGTCCTGACTTTC.

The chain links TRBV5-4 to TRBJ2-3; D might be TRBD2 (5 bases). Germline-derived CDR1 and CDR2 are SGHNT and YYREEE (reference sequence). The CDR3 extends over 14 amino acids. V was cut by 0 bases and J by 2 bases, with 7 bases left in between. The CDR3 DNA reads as TGTGCCAGCAGCTTGGAGCGGTTCACAGATACGCAGTATTTT. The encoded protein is CASSLERFTDTQYF.

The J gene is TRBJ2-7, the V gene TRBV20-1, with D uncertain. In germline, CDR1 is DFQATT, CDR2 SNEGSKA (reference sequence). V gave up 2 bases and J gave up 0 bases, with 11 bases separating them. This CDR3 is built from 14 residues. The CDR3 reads CSARRAQSSYEQYF. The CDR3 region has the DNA TGCAGTGCTAGAAGAGCACAGAGCTCCTACGAGCAGTACTTC.

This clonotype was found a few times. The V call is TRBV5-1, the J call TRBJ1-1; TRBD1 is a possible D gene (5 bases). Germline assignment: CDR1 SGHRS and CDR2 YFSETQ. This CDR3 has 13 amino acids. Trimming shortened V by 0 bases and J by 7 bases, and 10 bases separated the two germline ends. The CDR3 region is CASSLAGRREAFF. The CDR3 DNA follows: TGCGCCAGCAGCTTGGCAGGGCGCCGTGAAGCTTTCTTT. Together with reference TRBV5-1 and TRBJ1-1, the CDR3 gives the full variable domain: KAGVTQTPRYLIKTRGQQVTLSCSPISGHRSVSWYQQTPGQGLQFLFEYFSETQRNKGNFPGRFSGRQFSNSRSEMNVSTLELGDSALYLCASSLAGRREAFFGQGTRLTVV.

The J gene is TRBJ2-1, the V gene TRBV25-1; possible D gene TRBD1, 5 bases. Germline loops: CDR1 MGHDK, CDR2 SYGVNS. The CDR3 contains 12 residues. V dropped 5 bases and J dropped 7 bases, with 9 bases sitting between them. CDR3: CASSIRVNEQFF. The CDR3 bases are TGTGCCAGCAGTATCAGGGTTAATGAGCAGTTCTTC. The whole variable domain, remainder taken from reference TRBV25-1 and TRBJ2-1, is EADIYQTPRYLVIGTGKKITLECSQTMGHDKMYWYQQDPGMELHLIHYSYGVNSTEKGDLSSESTVSRIRTEHFPLTLESARPSHTSQYLCASSIRVNEQFFGPGTRLTVL.

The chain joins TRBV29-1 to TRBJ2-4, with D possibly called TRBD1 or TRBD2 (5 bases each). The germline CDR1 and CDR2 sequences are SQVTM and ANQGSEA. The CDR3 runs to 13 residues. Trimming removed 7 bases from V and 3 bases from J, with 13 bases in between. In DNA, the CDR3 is TGCAGCGCCTCCGGGGCAGGCAAAAACATTCAGTACTTC. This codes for CSASGAGKNIQYF. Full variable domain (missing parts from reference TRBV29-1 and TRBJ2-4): SAVISQKPSRDICQRGTSLTIQCQVDSQVTMMFWYRQQPGQSLTLIATANQGSEATYESGFVIDKFPISRPNLTFSTLTVSNMSPEDSSIYLCSASGAGKNIQYFGAGTRLSVL.

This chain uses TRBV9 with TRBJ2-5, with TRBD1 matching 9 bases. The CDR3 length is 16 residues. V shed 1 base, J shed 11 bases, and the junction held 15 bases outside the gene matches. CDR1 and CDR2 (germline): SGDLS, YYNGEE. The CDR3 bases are TGTGCCAGCAGCGTAAGGGGAGGACAGGGGATGTGGGAGCAGTACTTC. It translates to CASSVRGGQGMWEQYF.